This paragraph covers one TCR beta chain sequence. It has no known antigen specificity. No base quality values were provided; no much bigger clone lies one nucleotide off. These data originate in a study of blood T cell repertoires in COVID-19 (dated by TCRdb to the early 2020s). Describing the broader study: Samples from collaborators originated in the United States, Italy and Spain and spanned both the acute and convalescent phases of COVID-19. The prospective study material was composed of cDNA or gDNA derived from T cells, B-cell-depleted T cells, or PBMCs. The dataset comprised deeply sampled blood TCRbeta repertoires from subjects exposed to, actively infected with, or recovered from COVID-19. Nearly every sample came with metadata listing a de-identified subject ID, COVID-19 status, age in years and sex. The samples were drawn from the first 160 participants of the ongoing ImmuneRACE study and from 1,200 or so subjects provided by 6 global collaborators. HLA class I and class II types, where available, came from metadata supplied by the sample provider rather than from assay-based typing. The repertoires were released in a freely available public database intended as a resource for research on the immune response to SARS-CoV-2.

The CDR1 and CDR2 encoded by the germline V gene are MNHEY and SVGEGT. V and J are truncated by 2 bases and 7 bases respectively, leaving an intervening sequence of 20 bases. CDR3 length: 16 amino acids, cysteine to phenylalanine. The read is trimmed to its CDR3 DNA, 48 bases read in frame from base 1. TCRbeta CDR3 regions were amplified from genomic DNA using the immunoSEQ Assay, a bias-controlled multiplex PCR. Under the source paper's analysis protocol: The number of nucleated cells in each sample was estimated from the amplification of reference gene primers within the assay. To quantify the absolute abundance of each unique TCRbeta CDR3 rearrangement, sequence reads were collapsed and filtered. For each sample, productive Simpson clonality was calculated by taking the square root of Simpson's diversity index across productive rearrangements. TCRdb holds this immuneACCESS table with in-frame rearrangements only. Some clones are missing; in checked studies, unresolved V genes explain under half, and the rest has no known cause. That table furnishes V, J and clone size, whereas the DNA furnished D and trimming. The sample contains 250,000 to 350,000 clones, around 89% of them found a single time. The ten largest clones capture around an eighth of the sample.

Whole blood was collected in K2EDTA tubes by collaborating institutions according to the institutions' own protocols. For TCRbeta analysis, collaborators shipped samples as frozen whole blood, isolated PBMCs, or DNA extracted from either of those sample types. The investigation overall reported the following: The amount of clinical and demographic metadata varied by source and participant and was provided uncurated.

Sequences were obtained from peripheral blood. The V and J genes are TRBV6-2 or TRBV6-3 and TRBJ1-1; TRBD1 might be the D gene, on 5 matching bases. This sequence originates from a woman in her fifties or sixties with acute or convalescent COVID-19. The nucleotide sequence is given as TGTGCCAGCAGTTACCACGAAGGTAGACAGCGGGGTGAAGCTTTCTTT. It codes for CASSYHEGRQRGEAFF.